These 9 T cell receptor beta chains share one sample of origin, sequenced in a study of post-analysis software for immune sequencing data (dated by TCRdb to 2014 to 2015). Findings and caveats that apply to the study as a whole: Several TRBV segments, including TRBV5-6, TRBV5-1 and TRBV20-1, were significantly more frequent in patients than controls.

The antigens of these receptors remain unknown. Receptors were amplified or captured by PCR. Instrument used: Illumina HiSeq 2500. Unique molecular identifiers were incorporated into TCR beta cDNA libraries to reduce PCR and sequencing biases. TCRdb applied fastp at Q25 and MiXCR to the public reads, then kept only in-frame beta chains. Rows are unified per CDR3 protein, each entry keeping the most common DNA and genes. Across this sample there are more than 350,000 distinct CDR3 sequences, with approximately 39% seen only once. The top ten constitute roughly 8.2% of the sample. Sequenced: blood. Every receptor here comes from a girl aged 2-15 years with multiple sclerosis.

The V gene is TRBV14, the J gene TRBJ1-2; no definite D call. Deletions cut 0 bases from V and 4 bases from J, with 12 bases between. The CDR3 totals 15 residues. CDR1 SGHDN and CDR2 FVKESK come from the germline V gene. Here the CDR3 DNA reads TGTGCCAGCAGCCAAGATAAAGGGATCCTCTATGGCTACACCTTC. Translating gives CASSQDKGILYGYTF.

This clonotype was found a few times. The rearrangement joins TRBV27 to TRBJ2-7; 8 nucleotides agree with TRBD1. Germline V CDR1 and CDR2: MNHEY, SMNVEV (reference sequence). V lost 4 bases and J lost 1; bases outside the gene matches: 3. The CDR3 loop spans 14 amino acids. CDR3 sequence: CASSYGTGSYEQYF. Written as DNA, the CDR3 is TGTGCCAGCAGTTACGGGACAGGATCCTACGAGCAGTACTTC.

This clonotype has only a few counts. The rearrangement links TRBV29-1 to TRBJ2-1, with D perhaps matching TRBD2 (5 bases). The CDR3 runs 13 residues. Germline CDR1 is SQVTM and CDR2 is ANQGSEA. CDR3 residues: CVIVRGPGNEQFF. DNA for the CDR3: TGCGTAATTGTACGAGGGCCGGGGAATGAGCAGTTCTTC.

The V gene is TRBV4-1, the J gene TRBJ1-2; no reliable D call. Trimming shortened V by 4 bases and J by 5 bases, and 17 bases separated the two germline ends. This CDR3 is built from 15 residues. Germline-derived CDR1 and CDR2 are MGHRA and YSYEKL. The CDR3 loop is CASSPSRRVEYGYTF. CDR3 coding DNA: TGCGCCAGCAGCCCCAGCCGGCGGGTAGAGTATGGCTACACCTTC.

The rearrangement uses TRBV28 and TRBJ2-3, with a tentative D call TRBD1 (5 bases). The CDR3 is 15 residues long. Germline V gene data show CDR1 as MDHEN and CDR2 as SYDVKM. The V end was cut by 5 bases, the J end by 0 bases, with 12 bases between. The chain's CDR3 is CASSPLGASTDTQYF. CDR3 bases: TGTGCCAGCAGTCCCCTAGGGGCTAGCACAGATACGCAGTATTTT.

The chain carries TRBV20-1 and TRBJ1-2; TRBD1 aligns across 8 bases. From germline, CDR1 is DFQATT and CDR2 SNEGSKA (reference sequence). The CDR3 has 18 amino acids. The J segment lost 1 base and the V segment lost 1 base, leaving 14 bases of the junction unmatched. The CDR3 bases are TGCAGTGCTAGAGTCCCACGGACAGGGAGAGGGGTTAACTATGGCTACACCTTC. It translates to CSARVPRTGRGVNYGYTF.

V usage is TRBV10-3 and J usage is TRBJ2-5; perhaps D is TRBD1 or TRBD2 (5 bases each). V was shortened by 4 bases and J by 0 bases, with 9 bases between the two germline ends. The CDR3 runs 14 residues. CDR1 is ENHRY and CDR2 is SYGVKD in the germline V gene. Here the CDR3 DNA reads TGTGCCATCAGTGTCGTGGGGGACCAAGAGACCCAGTACTTC. This sequence encodes CAISVVGDQETQYF.

The chain uses TRBV12-3 or TRBV12-4 and TRBJ2-6, with D perhaps given as TRBD1 or TRBD2 (6 bases each). V was trimmed by 5 bases and J by 0 bases, leaving 17 bases between them. The CDR3 has 18 amino acids. The CDR3 nucleotides read TGTGCCAGCAGTCCTCTAACAGGGACTTCCTCTGGGGCCAACGTCCTGACTTTC. It specifies CASSPLTGTSSGANVLTF.

V usage is TRBV6-6 and J usage is TRBJ1-5; 8 bases map to TRBD1. The CDR3 is 14 amino acids. V shed 6 bases and J 7 bases; nucleotides not matched to a gene: 8. Per germline, CDR1 MNHNY and CDR2 SVGAGI (reference sequence). Here the CDR3 DNA reads TGTGCCAGCAGCCAGGACAGGGTAAGGCAGCCCCAGCATTTT. Its translation: CASSQDRVRQPQHF.